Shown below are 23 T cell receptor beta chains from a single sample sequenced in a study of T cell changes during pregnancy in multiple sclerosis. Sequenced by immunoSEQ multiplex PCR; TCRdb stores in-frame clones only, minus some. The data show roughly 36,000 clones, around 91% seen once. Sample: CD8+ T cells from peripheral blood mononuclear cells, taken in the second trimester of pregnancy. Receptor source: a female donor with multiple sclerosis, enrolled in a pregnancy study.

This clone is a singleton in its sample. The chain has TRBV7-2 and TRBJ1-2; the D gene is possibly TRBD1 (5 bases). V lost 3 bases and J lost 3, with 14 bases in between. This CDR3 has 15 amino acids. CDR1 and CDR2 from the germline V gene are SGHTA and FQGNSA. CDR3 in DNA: TGTGCCAGCAGCTTCGACAGAGCCCTTGACTATGGCTACACCTTC. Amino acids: CASSFDRALDYGYTF.

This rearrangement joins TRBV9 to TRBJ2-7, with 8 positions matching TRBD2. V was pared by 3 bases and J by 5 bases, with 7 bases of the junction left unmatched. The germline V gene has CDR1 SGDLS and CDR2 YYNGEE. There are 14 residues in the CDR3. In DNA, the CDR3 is TGTGCCAGCAGCGCAGTCGGGGGGGAGGACGAGCAGTACTTC. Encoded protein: CASSAVGGEDEQYF. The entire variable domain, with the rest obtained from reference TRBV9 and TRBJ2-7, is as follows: DSGVTQTPKHLITATGQRVTLRCSPRSGDLSVYWYQQSLDQGLQFLIQYYNGEERAKGNILERFSAQQFPDLHSELNLSSLELGDSALYFCASSAVGGEDEQYFGPGTRLTVT.

The CDR3 nucleotides are TGTGCCACCAGCAGAGTCGCTGCCAGCCAAGAGACCCAGTACTTC. As protein: CATSRVAASQETQYF. The chain carries TRBV15 and TRBJ2-5, with D unresolved. Germline V gene data show CDR1 as LNHNV and CDR2 as YYDKDF (reference sequence). This CDR3 comprises 15 residues. Deletions cut 1 base from V and 1 base from J, with 10 bases between.

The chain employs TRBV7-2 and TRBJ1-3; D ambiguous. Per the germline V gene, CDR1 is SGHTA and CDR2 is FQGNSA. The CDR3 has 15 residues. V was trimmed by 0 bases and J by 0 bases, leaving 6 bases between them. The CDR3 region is CASSLARTSGNTIYF. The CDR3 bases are TGTGCCAGCAGCTTAGCGCGCACCTCTGGAAACACCATATATTTT.

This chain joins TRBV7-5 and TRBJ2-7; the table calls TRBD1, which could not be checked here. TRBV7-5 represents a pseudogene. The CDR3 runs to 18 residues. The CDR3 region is CVRSLGRQGSCSSYEQYF. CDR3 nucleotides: TGTGTCAGAAGCTTAGGGCGACAGGGCTCCTGTTCCTCCTACGAGCAGTACTTC.

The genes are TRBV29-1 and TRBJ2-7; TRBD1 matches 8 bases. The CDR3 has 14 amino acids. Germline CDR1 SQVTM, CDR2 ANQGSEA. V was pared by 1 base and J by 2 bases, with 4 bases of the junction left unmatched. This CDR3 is CSVEGVTGAYEQYF. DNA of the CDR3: TGCAGCGTTGAAGGGGTGACAGGGGCCTACGAGCAGTACTTC.

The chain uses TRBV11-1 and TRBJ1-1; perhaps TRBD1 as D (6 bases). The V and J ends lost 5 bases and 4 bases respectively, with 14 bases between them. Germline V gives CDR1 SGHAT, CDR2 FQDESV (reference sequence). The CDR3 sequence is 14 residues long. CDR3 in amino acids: CASSPHRGGTEAFF. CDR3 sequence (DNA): TGTGCCAGCAGCCCTCATAGGGGGGGCACTGAAGCTTTCTTT.

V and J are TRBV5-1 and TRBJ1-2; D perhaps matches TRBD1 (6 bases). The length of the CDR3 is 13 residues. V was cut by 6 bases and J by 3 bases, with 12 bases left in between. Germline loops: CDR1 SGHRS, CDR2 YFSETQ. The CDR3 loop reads CASMAPGDYGYTF. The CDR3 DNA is TGCGCCAGCATGGCGCCAGGGGACTATGGCTACACCTTC.

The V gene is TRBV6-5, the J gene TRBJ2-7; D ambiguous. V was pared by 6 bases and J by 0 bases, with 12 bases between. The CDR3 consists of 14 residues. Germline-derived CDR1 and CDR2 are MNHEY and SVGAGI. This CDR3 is CASRKARPSYEQYF. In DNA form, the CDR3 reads TGTGCCAGCAGGAAGGCCAGGCCCTCCTACGAGCAGTACTTC.

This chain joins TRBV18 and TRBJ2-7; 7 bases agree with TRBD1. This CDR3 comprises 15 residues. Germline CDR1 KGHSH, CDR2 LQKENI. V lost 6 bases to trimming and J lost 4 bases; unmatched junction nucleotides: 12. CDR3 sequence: CASSPRDSPFYEQYF. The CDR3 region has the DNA TGTGCCAGCTCGCCCCGGGACAGTCCCTTTTACGAGCAGTACTTC.

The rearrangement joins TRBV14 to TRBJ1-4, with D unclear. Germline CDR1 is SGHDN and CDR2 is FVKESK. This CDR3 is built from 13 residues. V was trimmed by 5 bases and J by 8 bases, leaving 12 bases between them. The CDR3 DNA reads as TGTGCCAGCAGCGCGCGGAACGGGGAAAAACTGTTTTTT. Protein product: CASSARNGEKLFF.

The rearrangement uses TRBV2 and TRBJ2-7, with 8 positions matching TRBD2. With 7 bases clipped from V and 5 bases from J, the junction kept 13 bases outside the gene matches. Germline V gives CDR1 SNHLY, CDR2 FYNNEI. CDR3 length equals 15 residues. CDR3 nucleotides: TGTGCCAGCAACGGGGCGATAGCGGGGTACGACGAGCAGTACTTC. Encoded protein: CASNGAIAGYDEQYF. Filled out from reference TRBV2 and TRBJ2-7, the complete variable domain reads EPEVTQTPSHQVTQMGQEVILRCVPISNHLYFYWYRQILGQKVEFLVSFYNNEISEKSEIFDDQFSVERPDGSNFTLKIRSTKLEDSAMYFCASNGAIAGYDEQYFGPGTRLTVT.

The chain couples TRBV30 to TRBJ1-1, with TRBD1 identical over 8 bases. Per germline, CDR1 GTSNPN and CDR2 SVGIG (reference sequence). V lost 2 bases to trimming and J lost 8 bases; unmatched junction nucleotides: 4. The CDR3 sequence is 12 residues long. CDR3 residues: CAWSTGTGEAFF. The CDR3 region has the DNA TGTGCCTGGAGTACCGGGACAGGAGAAGCTTTCTTT. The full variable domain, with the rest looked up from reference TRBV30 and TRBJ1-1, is SQTIHQWPATLVQPVGSPLSLECTVEGTSNPNLYWYRQAAGRGLQLLFYSVGIGQISSEVPQNLSASRPQDRQFILSSKKLLLSDSGFYLCAWSTGTGEAFFGQGTRLTVV.

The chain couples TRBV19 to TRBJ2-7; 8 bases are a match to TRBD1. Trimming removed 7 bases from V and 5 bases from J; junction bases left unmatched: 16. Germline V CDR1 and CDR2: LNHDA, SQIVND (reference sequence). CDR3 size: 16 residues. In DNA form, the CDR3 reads TGTGCCAGTACCCCCCATGGTCCGGACAGGGTCGACGAGCAGTACTTC. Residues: CASTPHGPDRVDEQYF.

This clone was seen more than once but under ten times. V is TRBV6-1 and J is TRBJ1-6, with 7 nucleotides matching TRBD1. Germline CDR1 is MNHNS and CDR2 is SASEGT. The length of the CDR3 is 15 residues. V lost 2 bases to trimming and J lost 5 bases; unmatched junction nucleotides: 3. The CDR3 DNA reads TGTGCCAGCAGTGAACGACAGGGTGATAATTCACCCCTCCACTTT. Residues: CASSERQGDNSPLHF.

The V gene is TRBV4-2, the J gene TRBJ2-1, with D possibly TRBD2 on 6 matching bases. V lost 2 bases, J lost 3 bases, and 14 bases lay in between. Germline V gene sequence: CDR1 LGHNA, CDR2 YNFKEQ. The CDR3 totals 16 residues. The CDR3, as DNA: TGTGCCAGCAGCCAACTTCAAATGGACTACTACAATGAGCAGTTCTTC. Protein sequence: CASSQLQMDYYNEQFF.

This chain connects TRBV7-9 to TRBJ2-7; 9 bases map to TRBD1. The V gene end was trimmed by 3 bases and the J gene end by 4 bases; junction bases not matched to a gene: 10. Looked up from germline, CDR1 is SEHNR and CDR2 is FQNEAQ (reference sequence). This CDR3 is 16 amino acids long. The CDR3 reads CASSFGTGQGLYEQYF. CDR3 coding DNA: TGTGCCAGCAGCTTCGGGACGGGACAGGGCCTATACGAGCAGTACTTC.

The CDR3 spells CASSDGTGLSPLHF. CDR3 nucleotides: TGTGCCAGCAGTGACGGGACAGGGCTCTCACCCCTCCACTTT. The rearrangement joins TRBV6-4 to TRBJ1-6; 9 bases fit TRBD1. The CDR3 is 14 residues long. Unmatched junction bases numbered 3, after V lost 2 bases and J lost 10 bases. Germline V gene data show CDR1 as MRHNA and CDR2 as SNTAGT.

This CDR3 is CASTLRGDRQAGNTIYF. CDR3 nucleotides: TGTGCCAGCACCCTGAGAGGGGACAGGCAGGCTGGAAACACCATATATTTT. The rearrangement links TRBV11-2 to TRBJ1-3, with TRBD1 identical over 8 bases. This CDR3 contains 17 residues. Germline CDR1 and CDR2: SGHAT and FQNNGV. The trim removed 7 bases at V and 2 bases at J, leaving 13 bases unmatched. The full variable domain, in which reference TRBV11-2 and TRBJ1-3 provide the parts outside the CDR3, is EAGVAQSPRYKIIEKRQSVAFWCNPISGHATLYWYQQILGQGPKLLIQFQNNGVVDDSQLPKDRFSAERLKGVDSTLKIQPAKLEDSAVYLCASTLRGDRQAGNTIYFGEGSWLTVV.

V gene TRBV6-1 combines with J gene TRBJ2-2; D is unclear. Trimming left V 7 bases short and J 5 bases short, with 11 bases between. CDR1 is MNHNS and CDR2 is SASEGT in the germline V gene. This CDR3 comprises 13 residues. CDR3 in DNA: TGTGCCAGCATCGTGGTGGAGACCGGGGAGCTGTTTTTT. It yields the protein CASIVVETGELFF.

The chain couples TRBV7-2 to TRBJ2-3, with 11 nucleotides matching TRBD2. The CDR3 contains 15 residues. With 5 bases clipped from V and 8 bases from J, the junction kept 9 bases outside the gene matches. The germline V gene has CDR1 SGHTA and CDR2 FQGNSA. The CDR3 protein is CASSPLAGVGGTQYF. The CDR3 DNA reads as TGTGCCAGCAGCCCACTAGCGGGGGTTGGTGGTACGCAGTATTTT.

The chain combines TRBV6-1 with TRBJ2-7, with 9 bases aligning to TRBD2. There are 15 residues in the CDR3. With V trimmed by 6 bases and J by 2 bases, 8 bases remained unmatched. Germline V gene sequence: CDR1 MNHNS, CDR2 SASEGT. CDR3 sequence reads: CASRETSGSAYEQYF. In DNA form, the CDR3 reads TGTGCCAGCAGGGAAACTAGCGGGTCGGCCTACGAGCAGTACTTC.

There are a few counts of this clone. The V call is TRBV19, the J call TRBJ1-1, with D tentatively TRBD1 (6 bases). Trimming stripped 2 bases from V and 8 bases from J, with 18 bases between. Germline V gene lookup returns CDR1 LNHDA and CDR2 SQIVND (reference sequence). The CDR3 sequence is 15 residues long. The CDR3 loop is CASSIFPTGAAEAFF. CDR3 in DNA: TGTGCCAGTAGTATATTCCCGACAGGAGCCGCGGAAGCTTTCTTT.